A single sample gave rise to the 10 T cell receptor beta chains below, sequenced in a study of shared clonotypes between healthy human individuals. Generated by immunoSEQ multiplex PCR, the TCRdb table keeps only in-frame clones and is missing some. The table lists over 1.5 million clones, around 98% of them singletons. Sequencing input: naive CD4+ T cells sorted from blood. Subset denoted: CD45RA+ positively selected. The receptors stem from a man in his thirties or forties in good health.

This chain uses TRBV4-1 with TRBJ2-3; D may be TRBD2 (6 bases). Trimming took 2 bases from V and 0 from J, leaving 6 bases between them. This CDR3 comprises 14 residues. Germline V CDR1 and CDR2: MGHRA, YSYEKL. The CDR3 loop reads CASSQRESTDTQYF. The DNA for the CDR3 is TGCGCCAGCAGCCAACGGGAGAGCACAGATACGCAGTATTTT.

Notes on this clone: Distinct nucleotide sequences in the sample also encode this CDR3. V gene TRBV28 combines with J gene TRBJ1-2; 9 bases line up with TRBD1. Per germline, CDR1 MDHEN and CDR2 SYDVKM. This CDR3 is 14 amino acids long. With V trimmed by 4 bases and J by 5 bases, 5 bases remained unmatched. The CDR3: CASSSPGTGYGYTF. CDR3 coding DNA: TGTGCCAGCAGTTCCCCCGGGACAGGGTATGGCTACACCTTC.

V and J are TRBV6-4 and TRBJ2-1; 9 nucleotides match TRBD1. The V gene's germline CDR1 is MRHNA and CDR2 SNTAGT. There are 16 residues in the CDR3. V trimming: 5 bases; J trimming: 7 bases; junction bases outside the gene matches: 12. This CDR3 is CASSRVRDRAINEQFF. The CDR3 region has the DNA TGTGCCAGCAGTAGGGTCCGGGACAGGGCAATAAATGAGCAGTTCTTC.

V gene TRBV25-1 combines with J gene TRBJ2-1; D is undetermined. Germline V gene sequence: CDR1 MGHDK, CDR2 SYGVNS. The CDR3 totals 16 residues. Trimming stripped 4 bases from V and 0 bases from J, with 13 bases between. CDR3 in DNA: TGTGCCAGCAGTGCTTACGTCGCCCACTCCTACAATGAGCAGTTCTTC. This sequence encodes CASSAYVAHSYNEQFF.

CDR3 DNA: TGTGCCAGCAGCGTAGCTATGGATTACACTGAAGCTTTCTTT. Translation gives CASSVAMDYTEAFF. The V call is TRBV9, the J call TRBJ1-1; D call uncertain. This CDR3 has 14 amino acids. The germline CDR1 and CDR2 sequences are SGDLS and YYNGEE. V was pared by 0 bases and J by 3 bases, with 9 bases between.

CDR3 nucleotide sequence: TGTGCCACCTTAGACAGTACCAGCAATCAGCCCCAGCATTTT. Residues: CATLDSTSNQPQHF. The chain combines TRBV28 with TRBJ1-5; a possible D gene is TRBD1 (5 bases). The CDR3 spans 14 residues. CDR1 is MDHEN, CDR2 SYDVKM, per germline. V lost 10 bases to trimming and J lost 1 base, with 14 bases between them. The full variable domain, its missing parts supplied by reference TRBV28 and TRBJ1-5, is DVKVTQSSRYLVKRTGEKVFLECVQDMDHENMFWYRQDPGLGLRLIYFSYDVKMKEKGDIPEGYSVSREKKERFSLILESASTNQTSMYLCATLDSTSNQPQHFGDGTRLSIL.

The chain links TRBV5-4 to TRBJ2-3; D may be TRBD2 (5 bases). The CDR3 extends over 17 amino acids. Trimming shortened V by 5 bases and J by 0 bases, and 19 bases separated the two germline ends. Germline CDR1 reads SGHNT; CDR2 reads YYREEE (reference sequence). The CDR3 protein is CASSQDPAVPSTDTQYF. Here the CDR3 DNA reads TGTGCCAGCAGTCAAGATCCAGCGGTACCTAGCACAGATACGCAGTATTTT.

This clone occurred once. This chain connects TRBV28 to TRBJ2-7; D might be TRBD1 (5 bases). Germline V gene sequence: CDR1 MDHEN, CDR2 SYDVKM. The V and J ends lost 7 bases and 3 bases respectively, with 19 bases between them. This CDR3 is 15 amino acids long. The CDR3 sequence is CASKPSGQGDYEQYF. The CDR3 DNA reads TGTGCCAGCAAACCCTCCGGACAAGGGGACTACGAGCAGTACTTC.

The V call is TRBV7-8, the J call TRBJ2-1, with a tentative D call TRBD2 (5 bases). V was pared by 1 base and J by 6 bases, with 10 bases between. This CDR3 is 14 amino acids long. Germline-derived CDR1 and CDR2 are SGHVS and FQNEAQ. The CDR3 sequence: CASSLGGAPNEQFF. The CDR3 nucleotides are TGTGCCAGCAGCTTAGGGGGAGCCCCCAATGAGCAGTTCTTC.

The rearrangement uses TRBV5-1 and TRBJ2-7; 13 bases match TRBD2. The ends lost 3 bases at V and 2 bases at J; junction bases unmatched: 8. There are 17 residues in the CDR3. The germline CDR1 and CDR2 sequences are SGHRS and YFSETQ. The CDR3 DNA is TGCGCCAGCAGCTCCGGGACTAGCGGGAAACTGGCCTACGAGCAGTACTTC. Encoded protein: CASSSGTSGKLAYEQYF.